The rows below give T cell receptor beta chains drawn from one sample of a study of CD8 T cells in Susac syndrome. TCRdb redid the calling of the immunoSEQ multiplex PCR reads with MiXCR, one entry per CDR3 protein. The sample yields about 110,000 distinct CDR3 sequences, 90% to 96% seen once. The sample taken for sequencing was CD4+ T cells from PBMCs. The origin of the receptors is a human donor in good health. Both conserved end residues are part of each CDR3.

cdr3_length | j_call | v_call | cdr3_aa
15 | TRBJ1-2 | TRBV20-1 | CSARDREGLNYGYTF
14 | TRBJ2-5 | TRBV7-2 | CASSPATGGRAQYF
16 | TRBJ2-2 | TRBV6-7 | CASSYHRGTNTGELFF
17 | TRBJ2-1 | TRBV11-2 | CASSLGLAAYSYNEQFF
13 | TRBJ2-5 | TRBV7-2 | CASSPYSQETQYF
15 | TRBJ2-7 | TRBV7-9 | CASSLDGGGWYEQYF
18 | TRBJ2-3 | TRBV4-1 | CASSRRHIGTVSTDTQYF
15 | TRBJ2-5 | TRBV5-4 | CASSLSGQYQETQYF
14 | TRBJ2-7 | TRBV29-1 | CSVGEGGGTREQYF
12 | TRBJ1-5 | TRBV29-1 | CSVGTGNQPQHF
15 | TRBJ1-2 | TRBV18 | CASSPIDDNRYGYTF
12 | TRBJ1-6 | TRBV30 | CASTGGDSPLHF
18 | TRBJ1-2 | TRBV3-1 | CASSRQRDGQGRGYGYTF
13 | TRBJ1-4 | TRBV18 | CASSPAINEKLFF
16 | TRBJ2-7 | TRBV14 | CASSHSRDRGAYEQYF
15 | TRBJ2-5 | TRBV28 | CASSFQSQGGETQYF
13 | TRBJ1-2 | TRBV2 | CASSEVGPLGYTF
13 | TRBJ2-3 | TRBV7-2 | CASRTPNEDTQYF
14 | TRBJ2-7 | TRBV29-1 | CSVERAIGKNEQYF
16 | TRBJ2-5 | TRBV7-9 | CASSLNVMGGNPQLYF
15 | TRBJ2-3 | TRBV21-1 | CASRTPGTGTDTQYF
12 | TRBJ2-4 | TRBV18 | CASSPTADIQYF
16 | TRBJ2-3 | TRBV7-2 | CASSWASGENVDTQYF
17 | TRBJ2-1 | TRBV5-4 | CASSPRLAGTGYNEQFF
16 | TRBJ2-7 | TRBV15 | CATSPQLAGGPYEQYF
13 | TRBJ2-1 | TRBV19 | CASSTEPSGRQFF
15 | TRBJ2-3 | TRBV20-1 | CSADERGAGADTQYF
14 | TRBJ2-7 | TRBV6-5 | CASRGDISSYEQYF
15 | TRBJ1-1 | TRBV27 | CASSIYGTGNTEAFF
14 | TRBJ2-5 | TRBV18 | CASSPNSYQETQYF
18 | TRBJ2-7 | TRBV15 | CATSRVLSGLAGMYEQYF
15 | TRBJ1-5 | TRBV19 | CASSRQHYSNQPQHF
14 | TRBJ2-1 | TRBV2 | CASSAFGGYNEQFF
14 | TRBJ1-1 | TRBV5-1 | CASSSDTRGTEAFF
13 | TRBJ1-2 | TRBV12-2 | CASREGDGYGYTF
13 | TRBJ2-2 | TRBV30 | CACQPRAAGELFF
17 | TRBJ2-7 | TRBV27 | CASRRAGDFLPIYEQYF
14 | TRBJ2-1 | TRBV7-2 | CASSLASGQDEQFF
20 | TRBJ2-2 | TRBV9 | CASSARASLAGGSRTGELFF
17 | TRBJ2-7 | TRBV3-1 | CASSQTDPGQGPYEQYF
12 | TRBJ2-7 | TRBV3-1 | CASSHWGMEQYF